A single sample gave rise to the 5 T cell receptor beta chains below, sequenced in a study of shared clonotypes between healthy human individuals. The repertoire was sequenced with immunoSEQ multiplex PCR; TCRdb's copy has only in-frame clones and lacks some. Of approximately 720,000 clones in the sample, just over 90% are singletons; the top ten hold about 24%. Terminally differentiated effector memory CD45RA+ cells were excluded by CCR7 positive selection of CD45RO-negative cells. Source material: naive CD8+ T cells sorted from blood. The receptors here all came from a man aged 30 to 45 in good health.

The genes are TRBV6-5 and TRBJ2-7, with TRBD1 matching 7 bases. The germline CDR1 and CDR2 sequences are MNHEY and SVGAGI. J lost 4 bases, V lost 4 bases, and 7 bases had no gene match. The CDR3 covers 14 residues. The CDR3 region is CASSSPGQWYEQYF. CDR3 bases: TGTGCCAGCAGTTCCCCGGGACAGTGGTACGAGCAGTACTTC.

V gene TRBV28 combines with J gene TRBJ1-1; 7 bases match TRBD1. Germline CDR1 MDHEN, CDR2 SYDVKM. There are 18 residues in the CDR3. V was clipped by 0 bases and J by 0 bases; unmatched bases: 10. The CDR3 region is CASSLWRDRPSLNTEAFF. The CDR3, as DNA: TGTGCCAGCAGTTTATGGCGGGACAGACCTTCGTTGAACACTGAAGCTTTCTTT.

This sequence joins TRBV30 and TRBJ1-3; 9 bases map to TRBD1. The germline V gene has CDR1 GTSNPN and CDR2 SVGIG (reference sequence). V lost 1 base, J lost 0 bases, and 10 bases stayed unmatched. This CDR3 contains 18 residues. The CDR3: CAWSAGTGSLSSGNTIYF. The CDR3 bases are TGTGCCTGGAGTGCCGGGACAGGGTCCCTCAGCTCTGGAAACACCATATATTTT.

Comment on this clone: Additional DNA sequences in this sample encode the identical CDR3. V is TRBV27 and J is TRBJ2-7; no definite D call. The CDR3 extends over 13 amino acids. Germline V gene sequence: CDR1 MNHEY, CDR2 SMNVEV (reference sequence). The V end was cut by 2 bases, the J end by 0 bases, with 5 bases between. The CDR3: CASSLTASYEQYF. The CDR3 nucleotides are TGTGCCAGCAGTTTAACGGCCTCCTACGAGCAGTACTTC.

The rearrangement links TRBV6-6 to TRBJ1-1; possible D gene TRBD1, 5 bases. Trimming left V 6 bases short and J 5 bases short, with 10 bases between. The germline V gene has CDR1 MNHNY and CDR2 SVGAGI (reference sequence). This CDR3 comprises 12 residues. The CDR3 reads CASSPGWTEAFF. CDR3 coding DNA: TGTGCCAGCAGCCCAGGGTGGACTGAAGCTTTCTTT.